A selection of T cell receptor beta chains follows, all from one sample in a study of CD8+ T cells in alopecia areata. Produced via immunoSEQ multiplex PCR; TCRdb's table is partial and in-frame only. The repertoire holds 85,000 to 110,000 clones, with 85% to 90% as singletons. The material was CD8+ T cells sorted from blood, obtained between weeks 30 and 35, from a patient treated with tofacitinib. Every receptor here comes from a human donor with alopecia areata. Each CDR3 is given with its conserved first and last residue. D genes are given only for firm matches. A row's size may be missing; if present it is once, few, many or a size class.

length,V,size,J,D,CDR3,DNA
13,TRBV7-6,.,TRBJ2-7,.,CASSLQGTGEQYF,TGTGCCAGCAGCTTACAGGGTACGGGCGAGCAGTACTTC
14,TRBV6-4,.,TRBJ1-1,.,CASRPQGIGTEAFF,TGTGCCAGCCGCCCACAGGGAATAGGAACTGAAGCTTTCTTT
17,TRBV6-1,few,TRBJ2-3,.,CASSAGTVLFGADTQYF,TGTGCCAGCAGTGCCGGGACGGTCCTTTTCGGGGCAGATACGCAGTATTTT
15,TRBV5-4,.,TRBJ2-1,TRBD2,CASSLTSGKYNEQFF,TGTGCCAGCAGCTTGACTAGCGGGAAGTACAATGAGCAGTTCTTC
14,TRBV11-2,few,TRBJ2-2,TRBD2,CASSGTSGTGELFF,TGTGCCAGCAGCGGGACTAGCGGAACCGGGGAGCTGTTTTTT
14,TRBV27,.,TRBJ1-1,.,CASSSGSARAEAFF,TGTGCCAGCAGTTCGGGGTCGGCCCGGGCTGAAGCTTTCTTT
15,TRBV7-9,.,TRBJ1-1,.,CASSLEKTWDTEAFF,TGTGCCAGCAGCTTAGAAAAGACCTGGGACACTGAAGCTTTCTTT
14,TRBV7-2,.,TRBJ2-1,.,CASSLESLWDEQFF,TGTGCCAGCAGCTTAGAGAGTCTTTGGGATGAGCAGTTCTTC
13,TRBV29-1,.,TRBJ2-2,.,CSVASANIGELFF,TGCAGCGTTGCCAGTGCGAACATCGGGGAGCTGTTTTTT
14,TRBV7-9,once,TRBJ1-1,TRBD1,CASSTGTGYTEAFF,TGTGCCAGCAGTACCGGGACAGGGTACACTGAAGCTTTCTTT
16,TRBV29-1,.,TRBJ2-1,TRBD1,CSVYRRGTGVYNEQFF,TGCAGCGTCTACCGACGGGGGACAGGGGTTTACAATGAGCAGTTCTTC
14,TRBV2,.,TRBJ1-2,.,CASKLRSFNYGYTF,TGTGCCAGCAAACTCCGGAGTTTTAACTATGGCTACACCTTC
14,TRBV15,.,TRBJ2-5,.,CATSRARSQETQYF,TGTGCCACCAGCAGAGCAAGATCCCAAGAGACCCAGTACTTC
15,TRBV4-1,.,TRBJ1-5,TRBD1,CASSQGRTGYQPQHF,TGCGCCAGCAGCCAAGGACGGACAGGGTATCAGCCCCAGCATTTT
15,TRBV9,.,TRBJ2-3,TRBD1,CASSAPGQGADTQYF,TGTGCCAGCAGCGCACCGGGACAGGGGGCAGATACGCAGTATTTT
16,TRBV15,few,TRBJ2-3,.,CATSRDLGHNTDTQYF,TGTGCCACCAGCAGAGATCTAGGACACAACACAGATACGCAGTATTTT
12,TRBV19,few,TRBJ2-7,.,CASSDSSYEQYF,TGTGCCAGTAGCGACAGCTCCTACGAGCAGTACTTC
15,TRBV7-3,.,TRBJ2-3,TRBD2,CASSLSGGASDTQYF,TGTGCCAGCAGCTTAAGCGGGGGGGCCTCAGATACGCAGTATTTT
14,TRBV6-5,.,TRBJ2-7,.,CASSYIGRPYEQYF,TGTGCCAGCAGTTACATTGGCAGACCGTACGAGCAGTACTTC
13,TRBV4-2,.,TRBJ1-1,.,CASSQGGRTEAFF,TGTGCCAGCAGCCAAGGAGGGAGGACTGAAGCTTTCTTT
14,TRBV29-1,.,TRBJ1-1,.,CSVARDTPNTEAFF,TGCAGCGTCGCCCGGGACACGCCGAACACTGAAGCTTTCTTT
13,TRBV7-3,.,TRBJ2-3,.,CASSLERADTQYF,TGTGCCAGCAGCTTAGAGAGGGCGGATACGCAGTATTTT
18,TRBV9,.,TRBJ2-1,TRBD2,CASSPPAGGRGSYNEQFF,TGTGCCAGCAGCCCACCCGCGGGCGGGAGAGGCTCCTACAATGAGCAGTTCTTC
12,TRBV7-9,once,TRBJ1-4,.,CASSESYEKLFF,TGTGCCAGCAGCGAAAGTTATGAAAAACTGTTTTTT
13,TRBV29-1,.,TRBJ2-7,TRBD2,CSVPGTSSYEQYF,TGCAGCGTCCCCGGGACTAGTTCGTACGAGCAGTACTTC
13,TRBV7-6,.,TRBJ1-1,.,CASSFTGRTEAFF,TGTGCCAGCAGCTTTACAGGGAGGACTGAAGCTTTCTTT
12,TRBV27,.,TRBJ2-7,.,CASSNRAYEQYF,TGTGCCAGCAGTAACCGGGCCTACGAGCAGTACTTC
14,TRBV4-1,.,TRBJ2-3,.,CASSQDGSTDTQYF,TGCGCCAGCAGCCAAGATGGAAGCACAGATACGCAGTATTTT
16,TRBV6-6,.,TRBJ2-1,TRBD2,CASSWGSGSPYNEQFF,TGTGCCAGCAGTTGGGGAAGCGGGAGCCCCTACAATGAGCAGTTCTTC
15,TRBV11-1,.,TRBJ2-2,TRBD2,CASSIASGGTGELFF,TGTGCCAGCAGCATAGCTAGCGGGGGCACCGGGGAGCTGTTTTTT
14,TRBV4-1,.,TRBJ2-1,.,CASSQGSSYNEQFF,TGCGCCAGCAGCCAGGGTTCCTCCTACAATGAGCAGTTCTTC
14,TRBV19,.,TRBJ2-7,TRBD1,CASARQGPSYEQYF,TGTGCCAGTGCCAGACAGGGTCCCTCCTACGAGCAGTACTTC
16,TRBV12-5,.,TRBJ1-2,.,CASGEDRLISNYGYTF,TGTGCTAGTGGTGAGGACCGACTGATATCTAACTATGGCTACACCTTC
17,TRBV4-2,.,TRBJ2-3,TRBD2,CASSQDRLAGPEDTQYF,TGTGCCAGCAGCCAAGATAGACTAGCGGGACCTGAAGATACGCAGTATTTT
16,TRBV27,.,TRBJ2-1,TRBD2,CASSSGTSGGVNEQFF,TGTGCCAGCAGTTCCGGGACTAGCGGGGGCGTAAATGAGCAGTTCTTC
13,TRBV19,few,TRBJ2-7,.,CASSIWNYEEQYF,TGTGCCAGTAGTATCTGGAACTACGAGGAGCAGTACTTC
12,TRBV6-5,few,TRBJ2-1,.,CASSYPAGPLFF,TGTGCCAGCAGTTACCCCGCAGGACCCCTTTTCTTC
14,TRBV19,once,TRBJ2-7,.,CASSMGRGAYEQYF,TGTGCCAGTAGTATGGGCAGGGGAGCCTACGAGCAGTACTTT